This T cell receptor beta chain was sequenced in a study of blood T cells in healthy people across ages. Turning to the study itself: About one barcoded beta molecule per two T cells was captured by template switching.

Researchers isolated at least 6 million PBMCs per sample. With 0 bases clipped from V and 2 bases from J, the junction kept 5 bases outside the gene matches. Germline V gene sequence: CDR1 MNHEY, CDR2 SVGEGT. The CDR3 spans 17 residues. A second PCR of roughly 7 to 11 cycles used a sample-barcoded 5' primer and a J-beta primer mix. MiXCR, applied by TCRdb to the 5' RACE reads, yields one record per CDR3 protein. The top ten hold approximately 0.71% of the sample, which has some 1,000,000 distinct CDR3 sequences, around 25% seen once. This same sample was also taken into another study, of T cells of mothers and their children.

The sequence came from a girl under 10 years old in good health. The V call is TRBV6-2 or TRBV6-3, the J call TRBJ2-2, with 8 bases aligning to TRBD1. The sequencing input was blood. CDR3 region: CASSYSRTGINTGELFF. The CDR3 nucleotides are TGTGCCAGCAGTTACTCGAGGACAGGGATTAACACCGGGGAGCTGTTTTTT.